This T cell receptor (beta chain) was found in a study of CD8 T cells in ankylosing spondylitis. Overall study findings and caveats: Some of the motif variants had earlier been found in reactive arthritis patients' fluid and blood.

TCRdb fed the 5' RACE reads into MiXCR, producing one record per CDR3 protein. This table holds just under 350,000 distinct CDR3 sequences, 14% to 15% found once. Trimming left V 6 bases short and J 2 bases short, with 17 bases between. The CDR3 contains 17 residues. The germline CDR1 and CDR2 sequences are MNHNS and SASEGT. Concerning this clonotype itself: Antigen unknown.

Sequenced input: blood, either unsorted or a sorted T cell fraction (not recorded which). The source of this sequence is a male donor with ankylosing spondylitis or in good health (not recorded which). The chain joins TRBV6-1 to TRBJ2-6; no clear D. This CDR3 is CASRNVGGTPGANVLTF. DNA of the CDR3: TGTGCCAGCAGAAACGTGGGCGGAACCCCTGGGGCCAACGTCCTGACTTTC.